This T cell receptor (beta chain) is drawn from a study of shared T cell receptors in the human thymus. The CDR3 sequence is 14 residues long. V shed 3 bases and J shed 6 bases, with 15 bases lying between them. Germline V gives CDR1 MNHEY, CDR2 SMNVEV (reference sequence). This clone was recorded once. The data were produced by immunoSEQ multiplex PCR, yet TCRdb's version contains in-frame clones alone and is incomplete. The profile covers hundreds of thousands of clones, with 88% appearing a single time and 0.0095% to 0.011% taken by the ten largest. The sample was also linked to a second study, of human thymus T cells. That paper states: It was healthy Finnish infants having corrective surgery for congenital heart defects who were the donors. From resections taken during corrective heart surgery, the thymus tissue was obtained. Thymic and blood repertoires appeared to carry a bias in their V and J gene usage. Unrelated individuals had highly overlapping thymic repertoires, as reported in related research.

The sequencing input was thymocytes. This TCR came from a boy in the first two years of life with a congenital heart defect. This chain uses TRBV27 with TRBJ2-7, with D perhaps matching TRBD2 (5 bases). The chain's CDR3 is CASSFGPPAGEQYF. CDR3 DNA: TGTGCCAGCAGTTTCGGACCCCCCGCGGGCGAGCAGTACTTC.